A selection of T cell receptor beta chains follows, all from one sample in a study of technical replicates of blood from a few donors. Some clones are missing from TCRdb's copy, which holds only in-frame ones; the method was immunoSEQ multiplex PCR. The sample holds about 74,000 clones; over 75% are singletons and the top ten take 3.5% to 4%. Sequences were obtained from PBMCs. The receptors were sampled from a human donor in good health. Some clones in this sample may be carry-over from other donors' samples. Each CDR3 is given with its conserved first and last residue. The D gene is left open where the match is weak. Expanded clones get a size class; other rows say once, few or many, or leave the size out.

CDR3: CASSPQRASYEQYF
DNA: TGTGCCAGCAGCCCCCAGCGGGCCTCCTACGAGCAGTACTTC
V: TRBV11-2
size: once
J: TRBJ2-7
D: .

CDR3: CASSVAPAGQGLSPLHF
DNA: TGTGCCAGCAGCGTAGCTCCCGCGGGACAGGGGTTATCACCCCTCCACTTT
V: TRBV9
size: .
J: TRBJ1-6
D: TRBD1

CDR3: CASSPLRENQQFF
DNA: TGTGCCAGCTCACCACTTAGAGAAAATCAGCAGTTCTTC
V: TRBV18
size: once
J: TRBJ2-1
D: .

CDR3: CSASRSGKQYF
DNA: TGCAGTGCTAGTAGGTCAGGCAAACAGTACTTC
V: TRBV20-1
size: .
J: TRBJ2-7
D: .

CDR3: CASSIGTSGIEQYF
DNA: TGTGCCAGTAGTATTGGGACTAGCGGGATCGAGCAGTACTTC
V: TRBV19
size: .
J: TRBJ2-7
D: TRBD2

CDR3: CATSSRQGKTTEAFF
DNA: TGTGCCACCAGCAGCAGACAGGGGAAGACCACTGAAGCTTTCTTT
V: TRBV15
size: .
J: TRBJ1-1
D: TRBD1

CDR3: CASTGSYEQYF
DNA: TGTGCCAGCACAGGGTCGTACGAGCAGTACTTC
V: TRBV6-5
size: .
J: TRBJ2-7
D: .

CDR3: CASSQDLRDTGANYGYTF
DNA: TGTGCCAGCAGCCAAGATCTCCGGGACACTGGAGCTAACTATGGCTACACCTTC
V: TRBV4-2
size: .
J: TRBJ1-2
D: .

CDR3: CASSYPRGGELFF
DNA: TGTGCCAGCAGCTATCCCCGGGGCGGGGAGCTGTTTTTT
V: TRBV4-2
size: .
J: TRBJ2-2
D: .

CDR3: CASSLPAPASGGFDTQYF
DNA: TGTGCCAGCAGCTTACCCGCCCCGGCTAGCGGGGGATTTGATACGCAGTATTTT
V: TRBV7-2
size: .
J: TRBJ2-3
D: TRBD2

CDR3: CASSVQGTSGIDTQYF
DNA: TGTGCCAGCAGCGTACAGGGGACTAGCGGTATAGATACGCAGTATTTT
V: TRBV7-3
size: .
J: TRBJ2-3
D: TRBD2

CDR3: CASSSGVSYNEQFF
DNA: TGTGCCAGCAGCTCGGGGGTCTCCTACAATGAGCAGTTCTTC
V: TRBV7-3
size: .
J: TRBJ2-1
D: .

CDR3: CASSSPPVRVSEAFF
DNA: TGTGCCAGCAGCTCCCCGCCCGTCCGTGTCAGTGAAGCTTTCTTT
V: TRBV7-9
size: .
J: TRBJ1-1
D: .

CDR3: CASRQGANYGYTF
DNA: TGTGCCAGCCGACAGGGGGCAAACTATGGCTACACCTTC
V: TRBV7-9
size: .
J: TRBJ1-2
D: TRBD1

CDR3: CASSPVVSQQETQYF
DNA: TGTGCCAGCTCACCAGTGGTCAGTCAACAAGAGACCCAGTACTTC
V: TRBV18
size: .
J: TRBJ2-5
D: .

CDR3: CASSDSSSGADTQYF
DNA: TGTGCCAGCAGTGACTCATCCTCAGGGGCCGATACGCAGTATTTT
V: TRBV6-4
size: few
J: TRBJ2-3
D: .

CDR3: CATQGDSWTSSYEQYF
DNA: TGCGCCACCCAGGGGGATTCGTGGACCTCCTCCTACGAGCAGTACTTC
V: TRBV4-3
size: .
J: TRBJ2-7
D: TRBD1

CDR3: CASSQDEAAEAFF
DNA: TGCGCCAGCAGCCAAGATGAAGCGGCTGAAGCTTTCTTT
V: TRBV4-1
size: few
J: TRBJ1-1
D: .

CDR3: CASTPEVSGYEQYF
DNA: TGTGCCAGCACCCCAGAGGTGTCGGGCTACGAGCAGTACTTC
V: TRBV6-5
size: .
J: TRBJ2-7
D: .

CDR3: CSVERQYNEQFF
DNA: TGCAGCGTTGAACGCCAGTATAATGAGCAGTTCTTC
V: TRBV29-1
size: .
J: TRBJ2-1
D: .

CDR3: CASSLSGGGGRWETQYF
DNA: TGTGCCAGCAGCCTAAGTGGGGGAGGCGGGAGATGGGAGACCCAGTACTTC
V: TRBV11-2
size: .
J: TRBJ2-5
D: TRBD2

CDR3: CASSLVQASAMNTEAFF
DNA: TGTGCCAGCAGCTTAGTACAGGCCTCGGCCATGAACACTGAAGCTTTCTTT
V: TRBV7-6
size: .
J: TRBJ1-1
D: .

CDR3: CASSATLTSDSYNEQFF
DNA: TGCGCCAGCAGCGCAACCCTGACTAGCGACTCCTACAATGAGCAGTTCTTC
V: TRBV5-1
size: .
J: TRBJ2-1
D: TRBD2

CDR3: CASSVLPGEAGSSYNSPLHF
DNA: TGTGCCAGCAGCGTACTCCCTGGTGAAGCCGGGTCCTCCTATAATTCACCCCTCCACTTT
V: TRBV9
size: .
J: TRBJ1-6
D: .

CDR3: CASSPPVRSNQPQHF
DNA: TGTGCCAGCAGCCCTCCGGTTCGCTCCAATCAGCCCCAGCATTTT
V: TRBV5-8
size: .
J: TRBJ1-5
D: .

CDR3: CASSLILWGGRSSSYNEQFF
DNA: TGTGCCAGCAGCTTAATATTATGGGGCGGGAGGTCTAGCTCCTACAATGAGCAGTTCTTC
V: TRBV7-6
size: .
J: TRBJ2-1
D: TRBD2

CDR3: CASSVGLAVNEQFF
DNA: TGTGCCAGCAGTGTAGGACTAGCGGTCAATGAGCAGTTCTTC
V: TRBV2
size: .
J: TRBJ2-1
D: TRBD2

CDR3: CASSATNSNQPQHF
DNA: TGTGCCAGCAGCGCGACAAATAGCAATCAGCCCCAGCATTTT
V: TRBV7-2
size: few
J: TRBJ1-5
D: .

CDR3: CSVGPEGVQGYTF
DNA: TGCAGCGTTGGGCCCGAGGGTGTTCAAGGCTACACCTTC
V: TRBV29-1
size: .
J: TRBJ1-2
D: .

CDR3: CASSLRGSEYEQYF
DNA: TGTGCCAGCAGTTTACGGGGGAGCGAATACGAGCAGTACTTC
V: TRBV27
size: .
J: TRBJ2-7
D: .

CDR3: CSGQTGQGREQYF
DNA: TGCAGCGGGCAAACGGGACAGGGTCGCGAGCAGTACTTC
V: TRBV29-1
size: once
J: TRBJ2-7
D: TRBD1

CDR3: CASSQDIGSSGNTIYF
DNA: TGTGCCAGCAGCCAAGATATTGGGAGCTCTGGAAACACCATATATTTT
V: TRBV4-2
size: .
J: TRBJ1-3
D: .

CDR3: CASSLDTIQYGYTF
DNA: TGTGCCAGCAGCCTTGACACAATCCAGTATGGCTACACCTTC
V: TRBV5-8
size: .
J: TRBJ1-2
D: .

CDR3: CAWRAGTKDEQYF
DNA: TGTGCCTGGAGGGCCGGGACTAAAGACGAGCAGTACTTC
V: TRBV30
size: .
J: TRBJ2-7
D: TRBD2

CDR3: CASSHPPVASEQYF
DNA: TGCGCCAGCAGCCATCCGCCCGTAGCCTCCGAGCAGTACTTC
V: TRBV4-3
size: .
J: TRBJ2-7
D: .

CDR3: CASSNDTNPPYEQYF
DNA: TGTGCCAGCAGCAATGACACCAACCCCCCCTACGAGCAGTACTTC
V: TRBV21-1
size: .
J: TRBJ2-7
D: .

CDR3: CASSKIRIRGNTEAFF
DNA: TGTGCCAGCAGCAAAATCCGAATCAGGGGAAACACTGAAGCTTTCTTT
V: TRBV14
size: .
J: TRBJ1-1
D: .

CDR3: CASSPGARSTEAFF
DNA: TGTGCCAGCTCACCAGGGGCCCGTAGCACTGAAGCTTTCTTT
V: TRBV18
size: few
J: TRBJ1-1
D: .

CDR3: CASRPTGVEAFF
DNA: TGTGCCAGCAGGCCTACAGGGGTGGAAGCTTTCTTT
V: TRBV7-9
size: .
J: TRBJ1-1
D: TRBD1

CDR3: CASSPYGEEGTEAFF
DNA: TGTGCCAGCAGCCCCTACGGAGAGGAGGGCACTGAAGCTTTCTTT
V: TRBV6-5
size: .
J: TRBJ1-1
D: .

CDR3: CASSAEWTSGDDEQFF
DNA: TGTGCCAGCAGCGCAGAATGGACTAGCGGGGACGATGAGCAGTTCTTC
V: TRBV5-8
size: .
J: TRBJ2-1
D: TRBD2

CDR3: CSVDRLNYGYTF
DNA: TGCAGCGTTGACAGGCTTAACTATGGCTACACCTTC
V: TRBV29-1
size: .
J: TRBJ1-2
D: .

CDR3: CASLLAGGYEQYF
DNA: TGTGCCAGCTTACTAGCGGGAGGGTACGAGCAGTACTTC
V: TRBV2
size: .
J: TRBJ2-7
D: TRBD2

CDR3: CASSLVLLAGNHEQFF
DNA: TGTGCCAGCAGCTTAGTTTTACTAGCGGGGAACCATGAGCAGTTCTTC
V: TRBV7-2
size: .
J: TRBJ2-1
D: TRBD2

CDR3: CASSRDSQETQYF
DNA: TGTGCCAGCAGCCGGGACTCCCAAGAGACCCAGTACTTC
V: TRBV7-7
size: .
J: TRBJ2-5
D: .

CDR3: CASSLQGWRTEAFF
DNA: TGCGCCAGCAGCCTACAGGGGTGGCGGACTGAAGCTTTCTTT
V: TRBV5-1
size: .
J: TRBJ1-1
D: TRBD1

CDR3: CASSLSYEQYF
DNA: TGTGCCAGCAGCCTCAGCTACGAGCAGTACTTC
V: TRBV7-2
size: .
J: TRBJ2-7
D: .

CDR3: CASTPGGTYEGTQYF
DNA: TGTGCCAGCACCCCAGGAGGGACTTACGAAGGGACCCAGTACTTC
V: TRBV7-9
size: .
J: TRBJ2-5
D: .

CDR3: CASSLGLSTYQETQYF
DNA: TGTGCCAGCAGTTTGGGACTCTCTACTTACCAAGAGACCCAGTACTTC
V: TRBV28
size: .
J: TRBJ2-5
D: .

CDR3: CASSDRGQEKLFF
DNA: TGTGCCAGCAGTGACAGGGGGCAAGAAAAACTGTTTTTT
V: TRBV25-1
size: .
J: TRBJ1-4
D: TRBD1

CDR3: CASSSPGRGGELFF
DNA: TGTGCCAGCAGCTCCCCTGGGAGAGGCGGGGAGCTGTTTTTT
V: TRBV4-2
size: .
J: TRBJ2-2
D: .

CDR3: CASSQDRGNTIYF
DNA: TGCGCCAGCAGCCAAGATCGGGGAAACACCATATATTTT
V: TRBV4-1
size: .
J: TRBJ1-3
D: .